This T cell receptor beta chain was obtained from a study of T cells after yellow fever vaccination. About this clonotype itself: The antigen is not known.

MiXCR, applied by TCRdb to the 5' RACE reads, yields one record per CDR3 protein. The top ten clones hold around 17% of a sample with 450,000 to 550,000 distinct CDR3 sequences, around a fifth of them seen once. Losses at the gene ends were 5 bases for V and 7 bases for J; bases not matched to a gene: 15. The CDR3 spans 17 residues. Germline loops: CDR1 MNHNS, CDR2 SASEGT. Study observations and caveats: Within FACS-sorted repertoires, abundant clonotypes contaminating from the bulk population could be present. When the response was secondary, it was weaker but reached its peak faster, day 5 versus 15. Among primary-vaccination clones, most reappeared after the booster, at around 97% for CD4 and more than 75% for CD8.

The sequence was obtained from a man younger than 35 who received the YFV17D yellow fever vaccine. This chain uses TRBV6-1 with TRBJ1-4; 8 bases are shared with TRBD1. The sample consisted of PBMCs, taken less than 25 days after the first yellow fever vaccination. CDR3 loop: CASSYRFTGGLTEKLFF. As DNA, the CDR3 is TGTGCCAGCAGTTACCGCTTCACAGGGGGATTAACTGAAAAACTGTTTTTT.